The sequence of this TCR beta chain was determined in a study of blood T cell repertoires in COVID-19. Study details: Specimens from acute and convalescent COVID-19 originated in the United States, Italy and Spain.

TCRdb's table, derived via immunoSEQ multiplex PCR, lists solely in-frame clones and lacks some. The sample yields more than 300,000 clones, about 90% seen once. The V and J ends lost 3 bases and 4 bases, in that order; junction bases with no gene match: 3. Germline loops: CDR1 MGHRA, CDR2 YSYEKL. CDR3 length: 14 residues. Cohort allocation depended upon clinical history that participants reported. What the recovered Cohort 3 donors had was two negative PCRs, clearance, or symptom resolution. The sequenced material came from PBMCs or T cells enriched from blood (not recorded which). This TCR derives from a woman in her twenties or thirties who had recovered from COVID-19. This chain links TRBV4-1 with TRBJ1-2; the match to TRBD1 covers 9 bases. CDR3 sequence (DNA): TGCGCCAGCAGCCACAGGGGACAGGGCTATGGCTACACCTTC. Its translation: CASSHRGQGYGYTF.